These T cell receptor beta chains were read from a single sample in a study of cytomegalovirus exposure and HLA in healthy donors. TCRdb's table, derived via immunoSEQ multiplex PCR, lists solely in-frame clones and lacks some. The sample includes 190,000 or so clones, around 81% seen only once; the top ten take roughly 10%. Sequencing input: PBMCs. All receptors come from a woman aged 45-65 years in good health and CMV-seropositive. The CDR3 runs from the conserved cysteine through the conserved F or W. D genes are given only for firm matches. The size entry is marked missing in some rows and otherwise reads once, few, many or a size class.

J gene: TRBJ2-7; clone size: NA; D gene: NA; V gene: TRBV25-1; CDR3 protein: CASSLYSSGYEQYF; CDR3 DNA: TGTGCCAGCAGCTTATATTCGTCCGGGTACGAGCAGTACTTC
J gene: TRBJ2-5; clone size: NA; D gene: NA; V gene: TRBV4-2; CDR3 protein: CASSQVTEETQYF; CDR3 DNA: TGTGCCAGCAGCCAAGTAACAGAAGAGACCCAGTACTTC
J gene: TRBJ2-3; clone size: NA; D gene: NA; V gene: TRBV5-4; CDR3 protein: CASRGRNTDTQYF; CDR3 DNA: TGTGCCAGTCGGGGGAGAAACACAGATACGCAGTATTTT
J gene: TRBJ1-4; clone size: NA; D gene: TRBD1; V gene: TRBV25-1; CDR3 protein: CASRDRGHEKLFF; CDR3 DNA: TGTGCCAGCAGAGACAGGGGGCATGAAAAACTGTTTTTT
J gene: TRBJ1-2; clone size: few; D gene: TRBD1; V gene: TRBV5-1; CDR3 protein: CASSLAPDRAYGYTF; CDR3 DNA: TGCGCCAGCAGCTTGGCCCCGGACAGGGCCTATGGCTACACCTTC
J gene: TRBJ2-7; clone size: once; D gene: TRBD1; V gene: TRBV19; CDR3 protein: CASSIGEQGTPYEQYF; CDR3 DNA: TGTGCCAGTAGTATTGGGGAACAGGGGACCCCCTACGAGCAGTACTTC
J gene: TRBJ1-5; clone size: NA; D gene: NA; V gene: TRBV6-6; CDR3 protein: CASSYSAAVDQPQHF; CDR3 DNA: TGTGCCAGCAGTTACTCTGCGGCCGTGGATCAGCCCCAGCATTTT
J gene: TRBJ2-6; clone size: NA; D gene: NA; V gene: TRBV7-3; CDR3 protein: CASSLTSGQLSGANVLTF; CDR3 DNA: TGTGCCAGCAGCTTAACCTCCGGACAGCTCTCTGGGGCCAACGTCCTGACTTTC
J gene: TRBJ2-3; clone size: NA; D gene: TRBD1; V gene: TRBV6-5; CDR3 protein: CASSYSSRGQADTQYF; CDR3 DNA: TGTGCCAGCAGTTACTCGAGCAGGGGGCAAGCAGATACGCAGTATTTT
J gene: TRBJ1-4; clone size: NA; D gene: TRBD1; V gene: TRBV5-1; CDR3 protein: CASSPGTANEKLFF; CDR3 DNA: TGCGCCAGCAGCCCCGGGACAGCTAATGAAAAACTGTTTTTT
J gene: TRBJ1-1; clone size: NA; D gene: NA; V gene: TRBV19; CDR3 protein: CASSIMREAFF; CDR3 DNA: TGTGCCAGTAGTATTATGCGAGAAGCTTTCTTT
J gene: TRBJ2-7; clone size: NA; D gene: TRBD1; V gene: TRBV6-6; CDR3 protein: CASSYTGGSYEQYF; CDR3 DNA: TGTGCCAGCAGTTACACAGGGGGCTCCTACGAGCAGTACTTC
J gene: TRBJ1-5; clone size: few; D gene: TRBD1; V gene: TRBV30; CDR3 protein: CAFDQGAGQPQHF; CDR3 DNA: TGTGCCTTCGATCAGGGGGCTGGACAGCCCCAGCATTTT
J gene: TRBJ2-3; clone size: NA; D gene: TRBD2; V gene: TRBV6-4; CDR3 protein: CASSESGESTDTQYF; CDR3 DNA: TGTGCCAGCAGTGAAAGCGGGGAGAGCACAGATACGCAGTATTTT
J gene: TRBJ2-7; clone size: once; D gene: NA; V gene: TRBV7-6; CDR3 protein: CASSLIGGEQYF; CDR3 DNA: TGTGCCAGCAGCTTAATAGGGGGAGAGCAGTACTTC
J gene: TRBJ2-3; clone size: NA; D gene: NA; V gene: TRBV7-2; CDR3 protein: CASSSRRASATDTQYF; CDR3 DNA: TGTGCCAGCAGCTCGAGGAGGGCTAGCGCCACAGATACGCAGTATTTT
J gene: TRBJ2-7; clone size: NA; D gene: TRBD2; V gene: TRBV28; CDR3 protein: CASSFGGGEQYF; CDR3 DNA: TGTGCCAGCAGTTTTGGGGGGGGCGAGCAGTACTTC
J gene: TRBJ2-7; clone size: NA; D gene: TRBD2; V gene: TRBV4-2; CDR3 protein: CASSQDGTSGSYEQYF; CDR3 DNA: TGTGCCAGCAGCCAAGACGGGACTAGCGGCTCCTACGAGCAGTACTTC
J gene: TRBJ2-1; clone size: NA; D gene: TRBD2; V gene: TRBV6-6; CDR3 protein: CASSGGGVSYNEQFF; CDR3 DNA: TGTGCCAGCAGCGGTGGGGGGGTTTCCTACAATGAGCAGTTCTTC
J gene: TRBJ1-1; clone size: NA; D gene: NA; V gene: TRBV28; CDR3 protein: CASSLSGRNTEAFF; CDR3 DNA: TGTGCCAGCAGTCTAAGCGGACGGAACACTGAAGCTTTCTTT
J gene: TRBJ1-3; clone size: NA; D gene: NA; V gene: TRBV4-3; CDR3 protein: CASSQGANYGSGNTIYF; CDR3 DNA: TGCGCCAGCAGCCAAGGTGCCAATTACGGCTCTGGAAACACCATATATTTT
J gene: TRBJ1-5; clone size: once; D gene: NA; V gene: TRBV2; CDR3 protein: CASSTGNSNQPQHF; CDR3 DNA: TGTGCCAGCAGCACGGGAAATAGCAATCAGCCCCAGCATTTT
J gene: TRBJ1-4; clone size: NA; D gene: TRBD1; V gene: TRBV27; CDR3 protein: CASSWDRVAEKLFF; CDR3 DNA: TGTGCCAGCAGTTGGGACAGGGTGGCGGAAAAACTGTTTTTT
J gene: TRBJ1-2; clone size: NA; D gene: NA; V gene: TRBV7-3; CDR3 protein: CASSLTGLGGANYGYTF; CDR3 DNA: TGTGCCAGCAGCTTAACAGGCCTCGGGGGAGCTAACTATGGCTACACCTTC
J gene: TRBJ1-2; clone size: NA; D gene: NA; V gene: TRBV4-1; CDR3 protein: CASSPPASTANYGYTF; CDR3 DNA: TGCGCCAGCAGCCCCCCTGCTTCGACAGCTAACTATGGCTACACCTTC
J gene: TRBJ1-1; clone size: NA; D gene: TRBD1; V gene: TRBV6-1; CDR3 protein: CASKRTGEAAFF; CDR3 DNA: TGTGCCAGCAAACGGACAGGGGAGGCAGCTTTCTTT
J gene: TRBJ2-1; clone size: NA; D gene: NA; V gene: TRBV5-1; CDR3 protein: CASSATYNEQFF; CDR3 DNA: TGCGCCAGCAGCGCGACTTACAATGAGCAGTTCTTC
J gene: TRBJ2-5; clone size: NA; D gene: TRBD2; V gene: TRBV7-3; CDR3 protein: CASSLGVAGGQETQYF; CDR3 DNA: TGTGCCAGCAGCTTAGGGGTAGCGGGGGGCCAAGAGACCCAGTACTTC
J gene: TRBJ2-5; clone size: NA; D gene: TRBD1; V gene: TRBV6-1; CDR3 protein: CASSPTGEETQYF; CDR3 DNA: TGTGCCAGCAGTCCGACAGGGGAGGAGACCCAGTACTTC
J gene: TRBJ1-1; clone size: NA; D gene: NA; V gene: TRBV18; CDR3 protein: CASSPPPRARLNTEAFF; CDR3 DNA: TGTGCCAGCTCACCACCCCCCCGCGCCAGGCTGAACACTGAAGCTTTCTTT
J gene: TRBJ2-7; clone size: NA; D gene: TRBD1; V gene: TRBV5-1; CDR3 protein: CASSPGRDRVLYEQYF; CDR3 DNA: TGCGCCAGCAGCCCCGGTCGTGACAGGGTGCTTTACGAGCAGTACTTC
J gene: TRBJ2-5; clone size: NA; D gene: TRBD2; V gene: TRBV2; CDR3 protein: CASSRSGPLGETQYF; CDR3 DNA: TGTGCCAGCAGTCGTAGCGGGCCGCTGGGGGAGACCCAGTACTTC
J gene: TRBJ1-1; clone size: few; D gene: NA; V gene: TRBV28; CDR3 protein: CASIMVRNTEAFF; CDR3 DNA: TGTGCCAGCATTATGGTCAGGAACACTGAAGCTTTCTTT
J gene: TRBJ2-7; clone size: NA; D gene: NA; V gene: TRBV5-1; CDR3 protein: CASSLGTLQTDSYEQYF; CDR3 DNA: TGCGCCAGCAGCTTGGGGACCCTACAGACAGACTCCTACGAGCAGTACTTC
J gene: TRBJ2-6; clone size: NA; D gene: NA; V gene: TRBV11-2; CDR3 protein: CASSPRRVGSSGANVLTF; CDR3 DNA: TGTGCCAGCAGCCCCCGGCGAGTGGGGAGCTCTGGGGCCAACGTCCTGACTTTC
J gene: TRBJ2-3; clone size: NA; D gene: NA; V gene: TRBV9; CDR3 protein: CASTRGVQDTQYF; CDR3 DNA: TGTGCCAGCACCCGGGGAGTTCAAGATACGCAGTATTTT
J gene: TRBJ1-2; clone size: once; D gene: NA; V gene: TRBV29-1; CDR3 protein: CSVSVNYGYTF; CDR3 DNA: TGCAGCGTATCAGTAAACTATGGCTACACCTTC
J gene: TRBJ2-7; clone size: NA; D gene: NA; V gene: TRBV6-5; CDR3 protein: CATSHSYEQYF; CDR3 DNA: TGTGCCACCAGTCATTCCTACGAGCAGTACTTC
J gene: TRBJ2-2; clone size: NA; D gene: NA; V gene: TRBV19; CDR3 protein: CASSITGPQSGTGELFF; CDR3 DNA: TGTGCCAGTAGTATAACAGGGCCCCAAAGTGGCACCGGGGAGCTGTTTTTT
J gene: TRBJ2-6; clone size: NA; D gene: TRBD1; V gene: TRBV7-9; CDR3 protein: CASSPPGGAVINVLTF; CDR3 DNA: TGTGCCAGCAGTCCACCAGGGGGCGCGGTGATCAACGTCCTGACTTTC
J gene: TRBJ2-7; clone size: NA; D gene: NA; V gene: TRBV18; CDR3 protein: CASSMGPKTGFLDEQYF; CDR3 DNA: TGTGCCAGCTCAATGGGCCCGAAGACAGGCTTTTTGGACGAGCAGTACTTC
J gene: TRBJ2-5; clone size: NA; D gene: TRBD1; V gene: TRBV28; CDR3 protein: CASSFRGTGEQTQYF; CDR3 DNA: TGTGCCAGCAGTTTTAGAGGGACAGGGGAACAGACCCAGTACTTC
J gene: TRBJ1-1; clone size: NA; D gene: NA; V gene: TRBV19; CDR3 protein: CASSKIGRGLNTEAFF; CDR3 DNA: TGTGCTAGTAGTAAGATTGGGCGAGGGTTGAACACTGAAGCTTTCTTT
J gene: TRBJ2-7; clone size: NA; D gene: NA; V gene: TRBV28; CDR3 protein: CASGQTGRVYEQYF; CDR3 DNA: TGTGCCAGCGGACAAACAGGGAGGGTCTACGAGCAGTACTTC
J gene: TRBJ1-1; clone size: NA; D gene: NA; V gene: TRBV6-5; CDR3 protein: CASSYRRDNTEAFF; CDR3 DNA: TGTGCCAGCAGTTACAGGAGGGATAACACTGAAGCTTTCTTT
J gene: TRBJ2-1; clone size: NA; D gene: TRBD2; V gene: TRBV4-1; CDR3 protein: CASSQVRLAADNEQFF; CDR3 DNA: TGCGCCAGCAGCCAAGTCCGACTAGCGGCGGATAATGAGCAGTTCTTC
J gene: TRBJ2-2; clone size: NA; D gene: NA; V gene: TRBV25-1; CDR3 protein: CASSESLLTTGPGELFF; CDR3 DNA: TGTGCCAGCAGTGAATCCCTGCTGACTACGGGTCCCGGGGAGCTGTTTTTT
J gene: TRBJ2-7; clone size: NA; D gene: NA; V gene: TRBV6-5; CDR3 protein: CASSYVQGSYGQYF; CDR3 DNA: TGTGCCAGCAGTTACGTACAGGGCTCCTACGGGCAGTACTTC
J gene: TRBJ2-3; clone size: few; D gene: NA; V gene: TRBV5-1; CDR3 protein: CASSLPSTDTQYF; CDR3 DNA: TGCGCCAGCAGCTTGCCGAGCACAGATACGCAGTATTTT
J gene: TRBJ2-7; clone size: NA; D gene: TRBD1; V gene: TRBV6-1; CDR3 protein: CASSFGTGGAYEQYF; CDR3 DNA: TGTGCCAGCAGTTTCGGGACAGGCGGTGCCTACGAGCAGTACTTC
J gene: TRBJ1-1; clone size: NA; D gene: TRBD1; V gene: TRBV6-6; CDR3 protein: CASSPRTGLNTEAFF; CDR3 DNA: TGTGCCAGCAGTCCTCGGACAGGGTTGAACACTGAAGCTTTCTTT
J gene: TRBJ2-7; clone size: few; D gene: TRBD1; V gene: TRBV6-1; CDR3 protein: CASSEASGQGHYEQYF; CDR3 DNA: TGTGCCAGCAGTGAAGCCTCGGGACAGGGGCACTACGAGCAGTACTTC
J gene: TRBJ2-3; clone size: NA; D gene: TRBD2; V gene: TRBV4-3; CDR3 protein: CASSSRMAGGDTQYF; CDR3 DNA: TGCGCCAGCAGCTCAAGAATGGCGGGGGGAGATACGCAGTATTTT
J gene: TRBJ2-2; clone size: NA; D gene: NA; V gene: TRBV1; CDR3 protein: CTSSQDRGTGELFF; CDR3 DNA: TGCACCAGCAGCCAAGATCGGGGGACCGGGGAGCTGTTTTTT